Each of the 15 T cell receptor beta chains below was sequenced from the same sample in a study of blood T cell repertoires in COVID-19. Generated by immunoSEQ multiplex PCR, the TCRdb table keeps only in-frame clones and is missing some. Here the sample spans 70,000 to 90,000 clones, 85% being singletons. The sample comprised peripheral blood. The receptors come from a man between 60 and 75 years old with acute or convalescent COVID-19.

The rearrangement joins TRBV6-1 to TRBJ2-1, with 10 bases lining up with TRBD2. V gave up 1 base and J gave up 1 base; unmatched junction bases: 7. Germline CDR1 MNHNS, CDR2 SASEGT. CDR3 length equals 18 residues. The CDR3 sequence: CASSEGRLAGASYNEQFF. DNA of the CDR3: TGTGCCAGCAGTGAAGGTAGGCTAGCGGGGGCGTCCTACAATGAGCAGTTCTTC.

The rearrangement joins TRBV6-4 to TRBJ2-3, with TRBD2 matching 8 bases. Trimming removed 6 bases from V and 6 bases from J; junction bases left unmatched: 8. Looked up from germline, CDR1 is MRHNA and CDR2 is SNTAGT. The CDR3 spans 14 residues. CDR3 coding DNA: TGTGCCAGCAGCTTCGAGACTAGCGTCGATACGCAGTATTTT. Its translation is CASSFETSVDTQYF.

Here the CDR3 reads CAGRGRLTYEQYF. As DNA, the CDR3 is TGTGCCGGCAGGGGGAGACTCACCTACGAGCAGTACTTC. V gene TRBV10-3 combines with J gene TRBJ2-7; the match to TRBD1 covers 7 bases. J lost 2 bases, V lost 11 bases, and 9 bases had no gene match. Germline V gene sequence: CDR1 ENHRY, CDR2 SYGVKD. CDR3 length: 13 residues.

The rearrangement uses TRBV19 and TRBJ2-1, with D perhaps TRBD2 (6 bases). CDR3 length: 14 residues. With 4 bases removed from V and 5 bases from J, the gap between germline ends came to 12 bases. From germline, CDR1 is LNHDA and CDR2 SQIVND (reference sequence). This CDR3 is CASSNRDFHNEQFF. The CDR3 DNA sequence: TGTGCCAGTAGTAACCGGGACTTCCACAATGAGCAGTTCTTC. The full variable domain, rest sourced from reference TRBV19 and TRBJ2-1, is DGGITQSPKYLFRKEGQNVTLSCEQNLNHDAMYWYRQDPGQGLRLIYYSQIVNDFQKGDIAEGYSVSREKKESFPLTVTSAQKNPTAFYLCASSNRDFHNEQFFGPGTRLTVL.

This rearrangement joins TRBV4-1 to TRBJ2-3; possibly TRBD2 for D (5 bases). Germline V lookup: CDR1 MGHRA, CDR2 YSYEKL. Trimming removed 1 base from V and 1 base from J, with 15 bases in between. This CDR3 has 17 residues. CDR3 sequence: CASSQGLFAGGTDTQYF. Written as DNA, the CDR3 is TGCGCCAGCAGCCAAGGGCTCTTCGCGGGTGGCACAGATACGCAGTATTTT.

The J gene is TRBJ1-1, the V gene TRBV19; no clear D gene. There are 13 residues in the CDR3. V was pared by 10 bases and J by 4 bases, with 16 bases between. The germline gives CDR1 LNHDA, CDR2 SQIVND (reference sequence). CDR3 bases: TGTGCCACGGGCGGTCGACGGGGCACTGAAGCTTTCTTT. It translates to CATGGRRGTEAFF.

In its sample, this clone was seen a few times. CDR3: CARSGRNLYEQYF. The CDR3 DNA reads as TGTGCCAGGAGCGGGAGAAATCTTTACGAGCAGTACTTC. This chain uses TRBV2 with TRBJ2-7, with 8 bases that match TRBD2. The germline CDR1 and CDR2 sequences are SNHLY and FYNNEI. The CDR3 has 13 amino acids. V shed 9 bases, J shed 4 bases, and the junction held 8 bases outside the gene matches. Full variable domain (rest looked up from reference TRBV2 and TRBJ2-7): EPEVTQTPSHQVTQMGQEVILRCVPISNHLYFYWYRQILGQKVEFLVSFYNNEISEKSEIFDDQFSVERPDGSNFTLKIRSTKLEDSAMYFCARSGRNLYEQYFGPGTRLTVT.

The chain joins TRBV6-6 to TRBJ2-5, with 8 bases lining up with TRBD1. The V gene end was trimmed by 6 bases and the J gene end by 4 bases; junction bases not matched to a gene: 7. Looked up from germline, CDR1 is MNHNY and CDR2 is SVGAGI (reference sequence). CDR3 length equals 14 residues. This CDR3 is CASSNGQGGETQYF. CDR3 nucleotide sequence: TGTGCCAGCAGCAACGGACAGGGAGGAGAGACCCAGTACTTC.

The chain recombines TRBV30 with TRBJ2-3, with D possibly TRBD2 on 5 matching bases. Germline loops: CDR1 GTSNPN, CDR2 SVGIG (reference sequence). The V gene lost 2 bases and the J gene lost 0 bases, with 9 bases spanning the gap. The CDR3 is 14 amino acids. The CDR3 DNA follows: TGTGCCTGGAGTCGAGGGATTAGCACAGATACGCAGTATTTT. Translation: CAWSRGISTDTQYF.

The gene calls are TRBV4-2 and TRBJ1-5, with 8 nucleotides matching TRBD1. The CDR3 is 15 amino acids. V dropped 4 bases and J dropped 6; count of bases not matched to a gene: 8. Germline V CDR1 and CDR2: LGHNA, YNFKEQ. CDR3 nucleotide sequence: TGTGCCAGCAGCCCGACTGGAGACAGGGGTCAGCCCCAGCATTTT. Translated, it gives CASSPTGDRGQPQHF.

The genes are TRBV7-2 and TRBJ2-5; maybe TRBD1 (5 bases). Germline V gene sequence: CDR1 SGHTA, CDR2 FQGNSA. The CDR3 has 15 residues. V was trimmed by 2 bases and J by 2 bases, leaving 12 bases between them. Here the CDR3 DNA reads TGTGCCAGCAGCTTATCCGCAGGGCCTCAAGAGACCCAGTACTTC. Its protein is CASSLSAGPQETQYF.

This clone was seen a few times. The J gene is TRBJ1-1, the V gene TRBV29-1; D is undetermined. This CDR3 is 11 amino acids long. Trimming took off 7 bases at V and 4 bases at J, with 10 bases between the two ends. CDR1 SQVTM and CDR2 ANQGSEA come from the germline V gene. The CDR3 bases are TGCAGCGCCGGAGGGATCACTGAAGCTTTCTTT. This encodes CSAGGITEAFF.

The V and J genes are TRBV5-1 and TRBJ2-1; possible D gene TRBD2, 6 bases. This CDR3 contains 15 residues. Trimming shortened V by 4 bases and J by 15 bases, and 26 bases separated the two germline ends. From germline, CDR1 is SGHRS and CDR2 YFSETQ. This CDR3 reads CASSNRVGSGMSMFF. For the CDR3, the DNA is TGCGCCAGCAGCAACCGGGTGGGTAGCGGAATGAGCATGTTCTTC.

This clone came up once. The rearrangement links TRBV7-8 to TRBJ2-7, with D perhaps TRBD1 (6 bases). CDR3 length: 14 amino acids. V lost 6 bases and J 0 bases, leaving 12 bases between the germline ends. Germline values: CDR1 SGHVS, CDR2 FQNEAQ. CDR3 in DNA: TGTGCCAGCAGACAGGGAAGCATCTCCTACGAGCAGTACTTC. Its translation is CASRQGSISYEQYF.

The sample holds a few counts of this clone. The rearrangement joins TRBV14 to TRBJ2-5; 8 bases line up with TRBD1. The ends lost 4 bases at V and 5 bases at J; junction bases unmatched: 9. The CDR3 totals 15 residues. Germline CDR1 is SGHDN and CDR2 is FVKESK. CDR3 nucleotides: TGTGCCAGCAGCCCCCGGACAGGGATCAGGGAGACCCAGTACTTC. This codes for CASSPRTGIRETQYF.